The 31 T cell receptor beta chains in this list originate from one sample, sequenced in a study of shared clonotypes between healthy human individuals (TCRdb year 2020). The library was produced with the immunoSEQ multiplex PCR assay. TCRdb took this table from immuneACCESS and kept in-frame rearrangements with V and J called. Such tables lack part of the clones; where checked against another copy, unresolved V genes explain under half of the gap, and the rest is unexplained. The sample profile shows 550,000 to 800,000 clones; less than 85% of them were found once. Approximately 1.7% of the sample is taken by the ten largest. The material sequenced was memory CD4+ T cells sorted from blood. This specimen's cell subset or site label, interpreted: CD45RA-negative fraction. Source of these receptors: a woman under 40 in good health.

This clone showed up many times. The chain carries TRBV6-1 and TRBJ1-2; 7 bases match TRBD1. The CDR3 length is 13 residues. Per the germline V gene, CDR1 is MNHNS and CDR2 is SASEGT. V was clipped by 8 bases and J by 4 bases; unmatched bases: 7. CDR3 amino acids: CASSLTGPYGYTF. CDR3 in DNA: TGTGCCAGCTCCTTGACAGGGCCCTATGGCTACACCTTC.

In its sample, this clone was seen once. V usage is TRBV6-6 and J usage is TRBJ2-7; the D call may be TRBD1 or TRBD2 (6 bases each). CDR1 is MNHNY and CDR2 is SVGAGI in the germline V gene (reference sequence). The V gene lost 6 bases and the J gene lost 6 bases, with 18 bases spanning the gap. The CDR3 is 14 amino acids. The CDR3 here is CASSLLLGGGEQYF. For the CDR3, the DNA is TGTGCCAGCAGCCTCCTATTGGGGGGCGGCGAGCAGTACTTC.

The J gene is TRBJ2-3, the V gene TRBV27, with TRBD2 as a possible D gene (5 bases). CDR1 and CDR2 from the germline V gene are MNHEY and SMNVEV (reference sequence). The CDR3 is made up of 11 amino acids. The V end was cut by 4 bases, the J end by 8 bases, with 7 bases between. For the CDR3, the DNA is TGTGCCAGCAGTTCCGGGATTACGCAGTATTTT. Translated: CASSSGITQYF.

This clone was seen just once. J is TRBJ2-1 and V is TRBV7-2; D remains ambiguous. The V end was cut by 5 bases, the J end by 6 bases, with 11 bases between. CDR1 and CDR2 from the germline V gene are SGHTA and FQGNSA. The CDR3 spans 13 residues. CDR3 sequence reads: CASSQFVSNEQFF. The CDR3 DNA sequence: TGTGCCAGCAGCCAATTTGTCAGCAATGAGCAGTTCTTC.

The CDR3 nucleotides are TGTGCCTGGAGCAATGGGTATGGCTACACCTTC. As protein: CAWSNGYGYTF. The chain joins TRBV30 to TRBJ1-2; no clear D gene. The length of the CDR3 is 11 residues. With 3 bases removed from V and 5 bases from J, the gap between germline ends came to 7 bases. Germline assignment: CDR1 GTSNPN and CDR2 SVGIG (reference sequence).

The chain uses TRBV28 and TRBJ2-5; D gene unclear. V lost 6 bases and J 5 bases, leaving 7 bases between the germline ends. Germline lookup yields CDR1 MDHEN and CDR2 SYDVKM. This CDR3 spans 11 amino acids. Here the CDR3 reads CASSYRETQYF. Here the CDR3 DNA reads TGTGCCAGCAGCTATAGGGAGACCCAGTACTTC.

This chain connects TRBV28 to TRBJ1-5; D uncertain. Trimming shortened V by 1 base and J by 6 bases, and 7 bases separated the two germline ends. Germline V gene sequence: CDR1 MDHEN, CDR2 SYDVKM. CDR3 length: 13 residues. CDR3: CASSLFWGQPQHF. As DNA, the CDR3 is TGTGCCAGCAGTTTATTTTGGGGTCAGCCCCAGCATTTT.

This chain connects TRBV29-1 to TRBJ1-4, with 8 positions matching TRBD1. This CDR3 is built from 14 residues. V was pared by 5 bases and J by 5 bases, with 7 bases of the junction left unmatched. Germline V gives CDR1 SQVTM, CDR2 ANQGSEA. CDR3 nucleotide sequence: TGCAGCGTTCCGGGGGGACAGGTAAATGAAAAACTGTTTTTT. Amino acid sequence: CSVPGGQVNEKLFF.

The CDR3 sequence: CASSPFSPRSGRNYEQYF. CDR3 bases: TGTGCCAGCAGCCCCTTCTCTCCCCGTAGCGGGAGAAACTACGAGCAGTACTTC. The chain carries TRBV5-6 and TRBJ2-7; 9 nucleotides align to TRBD2. CDR3 length: 18 amino acids. J was trimmed by 3 bases and V by 4 bases; bases with no gene match: 17. Germline loops: CDR1 SGHDT, CDR2 YYEEEE.

This clone was counted between two and nine times. J is TRBJ2-6 and V is TRBV7-7, with a tentative D call TRBD1 (5 bases). The length of the CDR3 is 16 residues. Germline values: CDR1 SSHAT, CDR2 FNYEAQ (reference sequence). V was pared by 6 bases and J by 1 base, with 13 bases between. The CDR3 DNA reads as TGTGCCAGCAGTCTCCCGACAGATTCTGGGGCCAACGTCCTGACTTTC. It encodes CASSLPTDSGANVLTF.

This chain uses TRBV7-2 with TRBJ1-3, with 7 nucleotides matching TRBD1. V gave up 6 bases and J gave up 5 bases; unmatched junction bases: 7. The CDR3 length is 14 residues. CDR1 SGHTA and CDR2 FQGNSA come from the germline V gene. CDR3 sequence: CASRSGTERNTIYF. CDR3 in DNA: TGTGCCAGCAGATCCGGGACAGAGAGAAACACCATATATTTT.

V gene TRBV18 combines with J gene TRBJ2-1; tentative D call: TRBD2 (5 bases). CDR1 is KGHSH and CDR2 is LQKENI in the germline V gene. Deletions cut 0 bases from V and 10 bases from J, with 10 bases between. This CDR3 contains 13 residues. The CDR3 nucleotides read TGTGCCAGCTCACCACCCCCACGCGGGGAGCAGTTCTTC. Protein product: CASSPPPRGEQFF.

The chain uses TRBV11-2 and TRBJ1-2; D not certain. CDR1 is SGHAT and CDR2 is FQNNGV in the germline V gene. Trimming removed 0 bases at V and 3 bases at J, with 11 bases between. The CDR3 runs 15 residues. The CDR3 here is CASSLDPSGDYGYTF. CDR3 bases: TGTGCCAGCAGCTTAGATCCAAGCGGTGACTATGGCTACACCTTC.

This clone was detected once. This sequence joins TRBV28 and TRBJ1-5; no clear D. There are 15 residues in the CDR3. Germline CDR1 and CDR2: MDHEN and SYDVKM. V gave up 4 bases and J gave up 2 bases, with 12 bases separating them. The CDR3 loop is CASSSSGGRNQPQHF. The DNA of the CDR3 is TGTGCCAGCAGTTCCTCAGGCGGGCGCAATCAGCCCCAGCATTTT.

The V call is TRBV5-1, the J call TRBJ1-1; D might be TRBD1 (6 bases). The length of the CDR3 is 14 residues. Germline loops: CDR1 SGHRS, CDR2 YFSETQ. Trimming removed 4 bases at V and 1 base at J, with 11 bases between. The CDR3 DNA is TGCGCCAGCAGCATCGGACAGTCGAACACTGAAGCTTTCTTT. Its protein product is CASSIGQSNTEAFF.

The chain combines TRBV18 with TRBJ2-5; the D is unclear. CDR1 and CDR2 (germline): KGHSH, LQKENI. Deletions cut 5 bases from V and 5 bases from J, with 9 bases between. The CDR3 spans 12 residues. CDR3: CASSSVRETQYF. CDR3 DNA: TGTGCCAGCTCATCGGTCCGGGAGACCCAGTACTTC.

The count of this clone is one. The chain couples TRBV28 to TRBJ2-2; 8 nucleotides match TRBD2. Germline CDR1 is MDHEN and CDR2 is SYDVKM. The CDR3 is made up of 16 amino acids. J lost 5 bases, V lost 6 bases, and 11 bases had no gene match. The CDR3: CASSPSWERGTGELFF. CDR3 bases: TGTGCCAGCAGCCCCTCCTGGGAGCGGGGGACCGGGGAGCTGTTTTTT.

Here the CDR3 reads CASSLRMTDTQYF. CDR3 bases: TGTGCCAGCAGCTTGAGGATGACAGATACGCAGTATTTT. The chain joins TRBV11-3 to TRBJ2-3; D uncertain. The CDR3 contains 13 residues. Trimming shortened V by 3 bases and J by 3 bases, and 7 bases separated the two germline ends. Germline values: CDR1 SGHNT, CDR2 YENEEA.

V is TRBV19 and J is TRBJ1-1; 8 nucleotides line up with TRBD1. CDR3 length: 15 residues. Germline V gives CDR1 LNHDA, CDR2 SQIVND (reference sequence). The V segment lost 5 bases and the J segment 1 base; nucleotides outside the gene matches: 6. This CDR3 is CASSARDRSNTEAFF. For the CDR3, the DNA is TGTGCCAGTAGTGCCCGGGACAGGTCGAACACTGAAGCTTTCTTT.

CDR3 in DNA: TGTGCCAGCAGCTCTTCGATGGGCGGCACTGAAGCTTTCTTT. Translating gives CASSSSMGGTEAFF. The gene calls are TRBV7-3 and TRBJ1-1; D is undetermined. The CDR3 consists of 14 residues. V was clipped by 4 bases and J by 4 bases, with 13 bases between them. CDR1 is SGHTA and CDR2 is FQGTGA in the germline V gene.

V usage is TRBV7-9 and J usage is TRBJ1-5; D is undetermined. V was clipped by 5 bases and J by 3 bases, with 11 bases between them. In germline, CDR1 is SEHNR, CDR2 FQNEAQ (reference sequence). The CDR3 sequence is 14 residues long. This CDR3 is CASSPDGDNQPQHF. The CDR3 coding sequence is TGTGCCAGCAGCCCCGATGGGGACAATCAGCCCCAGCATTTT.

J is TRBJ1-2 and V is TRBV6-1, with 8 bases aligning to TRBD1. Germline trimming cut 5 bases from V and 3 bases from J; bases unmatched to any gene: 8. This CDR3 has 15 residues. Germline V gives CDR1 MNHNS, CDR2 SASEGT. CDR3 DNA: TGTGCCAGCAGTACCTGGACAGGGCTCGACTATGGCTACACCTTC. Protein product: CASSTWTGLDYGYTF.

As concerns this clone: This CDR3 is also generated by other DNA sequences in the sample. The chain combines TRBV28 with TRBJ1-5; weak D call: TRBD1 (6 bases). The V gene's germline CDR1 is MDHEN and CDR2 SYDVKM. V lost 2 bases and J 7 bases, leaving 9 bases between the germline ends. This CDR3 is 13 amino acids long. The CDR3 sequence: CASSLSGGQPQHF. CDR3 coding DNA: TGTGCCAGCAGTTTAAGCGGGGGCCAGCCCCAGCATTTT.

This chain's CDR3 is CASSQGTGNFGGELFF. As DNA, the CDR3 is TGTGCCAGCAGCCAAGGGACAGGGAATTTTGGCGGGGAGCTGTTTTTT. The genes are TRBV7-9 and TRBJ2-2; 9 bases match TRBD1. Trimming removed 5 bases from V and 7 bases from J; junction bases left unmatched: 11. CDR1 and CDR2 from the germline V gene are SEHNR and FQNEAQ (reference sequence). There are 16 residues in the CDR3.

The chain is built from TRBV30 and TRBJ1-5; 9 nucleotides align to TRBD1. Germline CDR1 GTSNPN, CDR2 SVGIG (reference sequence). With V trimmed by 3 bases and J by 3 bases, 9 bases remained unmatched. The CDR3 has 16 residues. CDR3 sequence (DNA): TGTGCCTGGAGCACTTACAGGGGGCGCGTCAATCAGCCCCAGCATTTT. Its protein is CAWSTYRGRVNQPQHF.

The chain employs TRBV27 and TRBJ1-6; tentative D call: TRBD1 (5 bases). Per germline, CDR1 MNHEY and CDR2 SMNVEV (reference sequence). Trimming removed 5 bases from V and 10 bases from J, with 12 bases in between. The CDR3 totals 13 residues. The CDR3 spells CASSTWTQSPLHF. The CDR3 nucleotides read TGTGCCAGCAGTACCTGGACACAGTCACCCCTCCACTTT.

This clone was counted once. The V call is TRBV25-1, the J call TRBJ1-2; perhaps TRBD1 as D (5 bases). The CDR3 contains 14 residues. Germline V gives CDR1 MGHDK, CDR2 SYGVNS. Trimming shortened V by 1 base and J by 2 bases, and 8 bases separated the two germline ends. CDR3 DNA: TGTGCCAGCAGTGAATTAAGACAGAACTATGGCTACACCTTC. This gives the protein CASSELRQNYGYTF.

Here the CDR3 DNA reads TGTGCCAGTAGTATCGTCGGGGGAACCGGGGAGCTGTTTTTT. Translating gives CASSIVGGTGELFF. The chain links TRBV19 to TRBJ2-2, with a tentative D call TRBD2 (6 bases). CDR1 LNHDA and CDR2 SQIVND come from the germline V gene (reference sequence). Trimming removed 3 bases at V and 5 bases at J, with 10 bases between. The CDR3 contains 14 residues. Full variable domain (outside the CDR3, taken from reference TRBV19 and TRBJ2-2): DGGITQSPKYLFRKEGQNVTLSCEQNLNHDAMYWYRQDPGQGLRLIYYSQIVNDFQKGDIAEGYSVSREKKESFPLTVTSAQKNPTAFYLCASSIVGGTGELFFGEGSRLTVL.

A remark on this clone: This probably arose from a read error, given a far larger clone one base away. The chain combines TRBV27 with TRBJ2-1; TRBD2 matches at 7 bases. The CDR3 runs 13 residues. Germline-derived CDR1 and CDR2 are MNHEY and SMNVEV (reference sequence). Trimming took 4 bases from V and 9 from J; bases not matched to a gene: 6. DNA for the CDR3: TGTGCCAGCAGTTCAGCGGGGTCCAGTGAGCAGTTCTTC. As protein: CASSSAGSSEQFF.

DNA of the CDR3: TGCAGCGTTGGCGACTGGATGAACACTGAAGCTTTCTTT. Protein: CSVGDWMNTEAFF. This chain links TRBV29-1 with TRBJ1-1; no definite D call. V lost 4 bases and J lost 0, with 9 bases in between. This CDR3 has 13 residues. CDR1 is SQVTM, CDR2 ANQGSEA, per germline.

The rearrangement links TRBV7-9 to TRBJ2-2; D gene uncertain. The germline V and J ends were trimmed by 5 bases and 4 bases, with 8 bases remaining between them. CDR1 is SEHNR and CDR2 is FQNEAQ in the germline V gene (reference sequence). The CDR3 extends over 13 amino acids. DNA of the CDR3: TGTGCCAGCAGCCCCGTTCCCACCGGGGAGCTGTTTTTT. Translated, it gives CASSPVPTGELFF. The full variable domain, with the rest looked up from reference TRBV7-9 and TRBJ2-2, is DTGVSQNPRHKITKRGQNVTFRCDPISEHNRLYWYRQTLGQGPEFLTYFQNEAQLEKSRLLSDRFSAERPKGSFSTLEIQRTEQGDSAMYLCASSPVPTGELFFGEGSRLTVL.